These T cell receptor beta chains were read from a single sample in a study of T cell repertoires in aging, cancer and after chemotherapy. TCRdb redid the calling of the multiplex PCR reads with MiXCR, one entry per CDR3 protein. The data hold 4,000 to 5,000 distinct CDR3 sequences, with approximately 33% observed a single time. What was sequenced was blood. Receptor source: a human donor with a blood cancer. The donor label of this sample is uncertain. Both conserved end residues are part of each CDR3. The order of the fields is D gene, V gene, clone size, J gene, CDR3 protein, CDR3 DNA. The D gene is left open where the match is weak. Only some rows state a clone size, as once, few, many or a class for expanded clones.

.,TRBV5-6,few,TRBJ1-1,CASSSRPIKNTEAFF,TGTGCCAGCAGTTCGAGGCCAATAAAGAACACTGAAGCTTTCTTT
TRBD2,TRBV11-3,.,TRBJ2-7,CASSRGGGQGDEQYF,TGTGCCAGCAGTCGCGGGGGGGGGCAGGGGGATGAGCAGTACTTC
TRBD2,TRBV18,.,TRBJ2-4,CASSPPGLAGVHLAKNIQYF,TGTGCCAGCTCACCTCCGGGACTAGCGGGAGTCCATTTAGCCAAAAACATTCAGTACTTC
.,TRBV7-9,.,TRBJ1-1,CASSLREAPEAFF,TGTGCCAGCAGCTTAAGGGAGGCGCCTGAAGCTTTCTTT
TRBD1,TRBV12-3/TRBV12-4,few,TRBJ2-1,CASSRQGGRGEQFF,TGTGCCAGCAGCCGACAGGGCGGTCGCGGTGAGCAGTTCTTC
TRBD1,TRBV5-1,.,TRBJ1-2,CASSLGQGLGYGYTF,TGCGCCAGCAGCTTGGGACAGGGTCTCGGCTATGGCTACACCTTC
TRBD2,TRBV29-1,.,TRBJ2-7,CSVEDRGTSGRGKNEQYF,TGCAGCGTTGAAGACCGGGGGACTAGCGGGAGGGGTAAGAACGAGCAGTACTTC
TRBD1,TRBV12-3/TRBV12-4,.,TRBJ2-1,CASSDSGTGDDEQFF,TGTGCCAGCAGTGACTCCGGGACAGGTGACGATGAGCAGTTCTTC
TRBD1,TRBV11-3,few,TRBJ2-7,CASSLAPSTGVISYEQYF,TGTGCCAGCAGCTTAGCCCCCTCGACAGGGGTCATTTCCTACGAGCAGTACTTC
TRBD2,TRBV20-1,.,TRBJ2-1,CSARDSSGDYNEQFF,TGCAGTGCTAGAGATAGTAGCGGGGACTACAATGAGCAGTTCTTC
TRBD1,TRBV5-4,.,TRBJ1-6,CASSTGTGSSYNSPLHF,TGTGCCAGCAGCACCGGGACAGGGAGCTCCTATAATTCACCCCTCCACTTT
.,TRBV24-1,few,TRBJ2-7,CATRGTDSYEQYF,TGTGCCACCAGAGGAACAGACTCCTACGAGCAGTACTTC
.,TRBV27,.,TRBJ1-2,CASSLLGPYGYTF,TGTGCCAGCAGTTTACTGGGACCCTATGGCTACACCTTC
TRBD1,TRBV11-3,.,TRBJ1-5,CASSLKGQGSQPQHF,TGTGCCAGCAGCTTGAAGGGACAGGGAAGTCAGCCCCAGCATTTT
TRBD1,TRBV18,.,TRBJ2-1,CASSPSGTGGYNEQFF,TGTGCCAGCTCACCTTCCGGGACAGGGGGCTACAATGAGCAGTTCTTC
.,TRBV15,medium-sized,TRBJ2-7,CATSRDTGNYEQYF,TGTGCCACCAGCAGAGATACAGGGAACTACGAGCAGTACTTC
TRBD1,TRBV29-1,.,TRBJ1-2,CSVGKGGSGYTF,TGCAGCGTTGGTAAAGGGGGCTCTGGCTACACCTTC
.,TRBV19,.,TRBJ1-5,CASSWGPRGNQPQHF,TGTGCCAGTAGTTGGGGGCCGAGGGGCAATCAGCCCCAGCATTTT
.,TRBV5-6,few,TRBJ2-5,CASRKRRENALETQYF,TGTGCCAGCAGGAAACGACGGGAGAATGCTTTGGAGACCCAGTACTTC
TRBD1,TRBV4-3,.,TRBJ1-2,CASSAHRGPNYGYTF,TGCGCCAGCAGCGCACACAGGGGTCCGAACTATGGCTACACCTTC
.,TRBV6-5,few,TRBJ1-3,CASRLRLGSSGNTIYF,TGTGCCAGCAGGTTACGCCTCGGGTCCTCTGGAAACACCATATATTTT
.,TRBV27,medium-sized,TRBJ2-2,CASSLSWTPKPNTGELFF,TGTGCCAGCAGTTTATCGTGGACACCTAAACCGAACACCGGGGAGCTGTTTTTT
.,TRBV6-5,medium-sized,TRBJ2-5,CASSYSSRRDTSQYF,TGTGCCAGCAGTTACTCTTCCAGAAGGGATACGTCCCAGTACTTC
TRBD1,TRBV6-5,.,TRBJ1-5,CASSPRGRTGLSNQPQHF,TGTGCCAGCAGTCCGAGGGGTCGGACAGGACTCAGCAATCAGCCCCAGCATTTT
.,TRBV13,.,TRBJ1-1,CASSLTRRRADTEAFF,TGTGCCAGCAGCTTAACCCGGCGGAGGGCGGACACTGAAGCTTTCTTT
TRBD2,TRBV19,.,TRBJ2-2,CASSTPGGQSTGELFF,TGTGCCAGTAGTACCCCGGGGGGGCAAAGCACCGGGGAGCTGTTTTTT
TRBD1,TRBV6-6,.,TRBJ2-7,CASSYWDSVTYEQYF,TGTGCCAGCAGTTACTGGGACAGCGTTACCTACGAGCAGTACTTC
.,TRBV12-3/TRBV12-4,.,TRBJ1-4,CASSLRSEKLFF,TGTGCCAGCAGTTTGAGGAGTGAAAAACTGTTTTTT
.,TRBV4-1,few,TRBJ1-6,CASSQTGTRDSPLHF,TGCGCCAGCAGCCAAACCGGGACCAGAGATTCACCCCTCCACTTT
TRBD2,TRBV11-3,medium-sized,TRBJ2-3,CASSYTFTSGSWDTQYF,TGTGCCAGCAGTTACACATTCACTAGCGGGAGCTGGGATACGCAGTATTTT
TRBD1,TRBV4-3,few,TRBJ2-5,CASSQDLTGDSETQYF,TGCGCCAGCAGCCAAGATCTCACAGGGGATTCGGAGACCCAGTACTTC
TRBD2,TRBV18,few,TRBJ2-2,CASSPPIWASGIADTGELFF,TGTGCCAGCTCACCACCGATTTGGGCTAGCGGGATAGCGGACACCGGGGAGCTGTTTTTT
TRBD2,TRBV5-4,few,TRBJ2-7,CASSLGAGGVYEQYF,TGTGCCAGCAGCTTGGGAGCGGGAGGGGTGTACGAGCAGTACTTC
.,TRBV27,.,TRBJ2-7,CASSYGRAYEQYF,TGTGCCAGCAGTTATGGCAGGGCCTACGAGCAGTACTTC
TRBD1,TRBV18,.,TRBJ1-5,CASSPRTGGYSNQPQHF,TGTGCCAGCTCACCACGCACAGGGGGTTATAGCAATCAGCCCCAGCATTTT
.,TRBV20-1,.,TRBJ2-3,CSARDVRGPTLPDTQYF,TGCAGTGCTAGAGATGTACGAGGACCAACCCTGCCAGATACGCAGTATTTT
.,TRBV7-9,once,TRBJ1-1,CASSLVAGEFIEAFF,TGTGCCAGCAGCTTAGTAGCAGGGGAGTTCATTGAAGCTTTCTTT
.,TRBV13,few,TRBJ1-2,CASSRLGRSDYGYTF,TGTGCCAGCAGCCGGTTGGGCCGATCAGACTATGGCTACACCTTC
.,TRBV24-1,.,TRBJ1-1,CATSDYRSEAFF,TGTGCCACCAGTGATTACCGTAGTGAAGCTTTCTTT
.,TRBV29-1,medium-sized,TRBJ1-5,CSVEENSNQPQHF,TGCAGCGTTGAGGAGAATAGCAATCAGCCCCAGCATTTT
.,TRBV7-2,.,TRBJ2-5,CASSLAGTQETQYF,TGTGCCAGCAGCTTAGCGGGGACTCAAGAGACCCAGTACTTC
.,TRBV4-3,.,TRBJ2-7,CASSQDEDEGFYEQYF,TGCGCCAGCAGCCAAGATGAGGACGAGGGGTTCTACGAGCAGTACTTC
TRBD1,TRBV13,.,TRBJ2-1,CASSTYPGQGAYEQFF,TGTGCCAGCTCCACATACCCGGGACAGGGGGCCTATGAGCAGTTCTTC
.,TRBV12-3/TRBV12-4,few,TRBJ1-2,CASSPILGGYTF,TGTGCCAGCAGCCCAATCTTGGGTGGCTACACCTTC
TRBD2,TRBV7-6,.,TRBJ2-2,CASSFETSGNTGELFF,TGTGCCAGCAGCTTCGAGACTAGCGGGAACACCGGGGAGCTGTTTTTT
.,TRBV21-1,.,TRBJ2-1,CASYPQRGPLVASGLAGVDNEQFF,TGTGCCAGCTACCCTCAAAGAGGCCCCCTGGTTGCATCGGGACTAGCGGGAGTAGACAATGAGCAGTTCTTC
.,TRBV18,.,TRBJ1-3,CASLQVTPGRNTIYF,TGTGCCAGCTTACAAGTCACCCCGGGACGGAACACCATATATTTT
TRBD1,TRBV27,few,TRBJ1-1,CASRPDRATEAFF,TGTGCCAGCAGGCCGGACAGGGCCACTGAAGCTTTCTTT